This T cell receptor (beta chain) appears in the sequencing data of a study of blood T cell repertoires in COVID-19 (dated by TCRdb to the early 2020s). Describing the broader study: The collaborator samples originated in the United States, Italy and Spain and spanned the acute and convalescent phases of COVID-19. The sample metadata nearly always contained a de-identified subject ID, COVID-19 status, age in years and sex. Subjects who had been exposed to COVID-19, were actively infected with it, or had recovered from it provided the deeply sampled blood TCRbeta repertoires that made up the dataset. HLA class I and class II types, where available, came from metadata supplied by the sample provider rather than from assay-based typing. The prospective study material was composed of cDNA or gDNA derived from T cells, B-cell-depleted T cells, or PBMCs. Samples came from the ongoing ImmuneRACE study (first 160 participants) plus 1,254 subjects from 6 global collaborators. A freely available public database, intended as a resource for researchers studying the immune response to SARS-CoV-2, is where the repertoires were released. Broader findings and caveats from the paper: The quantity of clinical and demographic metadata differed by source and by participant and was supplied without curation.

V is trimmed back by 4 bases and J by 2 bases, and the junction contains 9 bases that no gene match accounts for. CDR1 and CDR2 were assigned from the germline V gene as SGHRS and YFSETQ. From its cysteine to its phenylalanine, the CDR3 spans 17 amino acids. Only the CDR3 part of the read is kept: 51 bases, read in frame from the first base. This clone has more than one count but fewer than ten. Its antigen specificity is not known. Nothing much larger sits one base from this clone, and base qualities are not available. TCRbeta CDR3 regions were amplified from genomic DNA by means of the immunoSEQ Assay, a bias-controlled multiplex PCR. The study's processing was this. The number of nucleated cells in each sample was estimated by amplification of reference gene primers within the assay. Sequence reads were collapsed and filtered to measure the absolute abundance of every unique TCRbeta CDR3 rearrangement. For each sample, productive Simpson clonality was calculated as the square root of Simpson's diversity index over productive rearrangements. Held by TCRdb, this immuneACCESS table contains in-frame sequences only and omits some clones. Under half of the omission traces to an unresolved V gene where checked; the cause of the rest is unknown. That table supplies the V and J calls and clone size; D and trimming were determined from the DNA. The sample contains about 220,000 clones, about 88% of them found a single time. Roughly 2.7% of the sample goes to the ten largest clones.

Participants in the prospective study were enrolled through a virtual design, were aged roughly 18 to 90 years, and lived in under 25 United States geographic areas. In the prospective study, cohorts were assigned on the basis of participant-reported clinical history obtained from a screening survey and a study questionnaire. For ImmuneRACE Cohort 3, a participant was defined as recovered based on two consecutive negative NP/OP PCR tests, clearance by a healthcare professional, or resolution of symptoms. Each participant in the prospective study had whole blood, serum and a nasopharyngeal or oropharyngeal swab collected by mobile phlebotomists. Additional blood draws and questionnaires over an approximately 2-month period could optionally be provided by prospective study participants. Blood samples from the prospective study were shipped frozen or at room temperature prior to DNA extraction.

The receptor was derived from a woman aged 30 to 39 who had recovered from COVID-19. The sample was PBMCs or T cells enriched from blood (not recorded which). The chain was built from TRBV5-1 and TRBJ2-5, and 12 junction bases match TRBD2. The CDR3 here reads CASSQGTSGPSQETQYF. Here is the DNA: TGCGCCAGCAGCCAAGGGACTAGCGGGCCCTCACAAGAGACCCAGTACTTC.